This T cell receptor (beta chain) was retrieved from a study of T-cell reconstitution after alpha-beta-depleted transplantation in children. Regarding this clonotype: Its antigen is not known.

Unique molecular identifiers were built into the TCRbeta library. From the PCR reads, TCRdb called clonotypes with MiXCR, one entry per CDR3 protein. The table includes some 830,000 distinct CDR3 sequences, roughly 15% detected once. The germline CDR1 and CDR2 sequences are SGHTA and FQGTGA. The CDR3 runs 16 residues. The V segment lost 5 bases and the J segment 2 bases; nucleotides outside the gene matches: 12. Study-wide results and caveats: Surviving recipient T cells and thymic progenitors produced the high day-60 TCRbeta diversity seen in some patients.

The J gene is TRBJ2-7, the V gene TRBV7-3; TRBD1 aligns across 7 bases. The source was PBMCs, mostly from graft donor cells, collected 360 days after TCRalphabeta/CD19-depleted stem cell transplant. The clonotype was recovered from a male patient under 18 who had a stem cell transplant for acute lymphoblastic leukemia, so the T cells may come from the graft donor. CDR3 amino acids: CASSPPGTACPYEQYF. The CDR3 bases are TGTGCCAGCAGCCCCCCCGGGACAGCGTGTCCCTACGAGCAGTACTTC.